This T cell receptor beta chain was recovered during a study of blood T cell repertoires in COVID-19. At the level of the study: T cells, B-cell-depleted T cells, or PBMCs supplied cDNA or gDNA.

The CDR3 has 16 residues. The ends were cut back, 7 bases at V and 2 bases at J, with 21 bases in the middle. CDR1 is SQVTM and CDR2 is ANQGSEA in the germline V gene. Using immunoSEQ multiplex PCR, the repertoire was profiled, and TCRdb retains in-frame clones only, with some absent. Of over 95,000 clones listed, roughly 81% are singletons. This TCR was sampled from a human donor in a cohort sampled during active COVID-19. The sequencing sample was made of peripheral blood. V gene TRBV29-1 combines with J gene TRBJ2-1; perhaps TRBD2 as D (6 bases). The CDR3 nucleotides read TGCAGCGCCCAAAGCGGCAGGGCGGGAACCTACAATGAGCAGTTCTTC. This codes for CSAQSGRAGTYNEQFF.